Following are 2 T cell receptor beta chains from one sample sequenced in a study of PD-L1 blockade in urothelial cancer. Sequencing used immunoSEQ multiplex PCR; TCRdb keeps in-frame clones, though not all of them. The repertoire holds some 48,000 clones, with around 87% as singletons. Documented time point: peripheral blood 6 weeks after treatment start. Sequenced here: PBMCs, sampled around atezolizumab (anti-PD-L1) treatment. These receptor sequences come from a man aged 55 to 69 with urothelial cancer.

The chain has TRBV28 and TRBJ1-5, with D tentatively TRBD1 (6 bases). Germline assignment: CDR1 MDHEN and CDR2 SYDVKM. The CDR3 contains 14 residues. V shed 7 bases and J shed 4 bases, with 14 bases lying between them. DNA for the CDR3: TGTGCCAGCAAGGGGGTCAGGGGTAATCAGCCCCAGCATTTT. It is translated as CASKGVRGNQPQHF.

The CDR3: CASSELGQGYNEQFF. As DNA, the CDR3 is TGTGCCAGCAGTGAATTAGGACAGGGGTACAATGAGCAGTTCTTC. The chain has TRBV6-1 and TRBJ2-1; TRBD1 aligns across 9 bases. This CDR3 comprises 15 residues. CDR1 MNHNS and CDR2 SASEGT come from the germline V gene. The trim removed 2 bases at V and 4 bases at J, leaving 3 bases unmatched.